This T cell receptor (beta chain) derives from a study of T cells in Graves' hyperthyroidism and ophthalmopathy. It was RNA transcripts that yielded the amplified TCR beta CDR3 regions. First-round RT-PCR targeting the TCR CDR3 was performed with the HTBI primer set. TCRdb re-called the multiplex PCR reads with MiXCR, one entry per CDR3 protein. Of 500,000 to 650,000 distinct CDR3 sequences detected, roughly 15% appear once; the ten largest clones hold roughly an eighth. General study findings and limits: Separation of ophthalmopathy from stable hyperthyroidism was achieved by a 13 V-J model.

Individuals with ophthalmopathy presented a Clinical Activity Score of at least 3, a NOSPECS grade of at least 4 and a duration under 3 months. Thyroid ultrasound, orbital computed tomography, clinical symptoms, and serum thyroxine and TRAb underpinned diagnoses. The PBMCs studied were ones that came from about 10 ml fresh peripheral blood. CDR3 length equals 14 residues. Trimming removed 5 bases at V and 4 bases at J, with 15 bases between. Germline V gene sequence: CDR1 SGHTA, CDR2 FQGNSA. This clonotype was recorded many times. The target antigen is unknown. The V and J genes are TRBV7-2 and TRBJ2-7, with D possibly being TRBD1 (5 bases). Sequencing used blood. This clonotype was obtained from a woman between 45 and 60 years old with Graves' ophthalmopathy. CDR3 in DNA: TGTGCCAGCAGCAGCAGGGTTGTGGCTTACGAGCAGTACTTC. This gives the protein CASSSRVVAYEQYF. The whole variable domain, remainder taken from reference TRBV7-2 and TRBJ2-7, is GAGVSQSPSNKVTEKGKDVELRCDPISGHTALYWYRQSLGQGLEFLIYFQGNSAPDKSGLPSDRFSAERTGGSVSTLTIQRTQQEDSAVYLCASSSRVVAYEQYFGPGTRLTVT.